These T cell receptor beta chains were read from a single sample in a study of blood T cells in healthy people across ages. TCRdb analysed the 5' RACE reads with MiXCR anew, one entry per CDR3 protein. Of under 1,000,000 distinct CDR3 sequences listed, roughly 35% were seen once; the top ten hold 10% to 15%. Sequencing used blood. Receptors originate from a man between 18 and 29 years old in good health. CDR3s include the opening cysteine and the closing phenylalanine or tryptophan. D genes are given only for firm matches. Clone size is not always given. Where it is, it says once, few, many or a class for expanded clones.

d_call j_call clone_size v_call cdr3_aa cdr3_nt
- TRBJ2-1 many TRBV12-3/TRBV12-4 CASTKRSSSYNEQFF TGTGCCAGCACTAAGCGGTCGAGCTCCTACAATGAGCAGTTCTTC
- TRBJ2-5 - TRBV7-2 CASSLVPGQETQYF TGTGCCAGCAGCTTAGTTCCAGGACAAGAGACCCAGTACTTC
TRBD1 TRBJ2-6 many TRBV7-2 CASSSPTGFGANVLTF TGTGCCAGCAGCTCACCGACAGGGTTTGGGGCCAACGTCCTGACTTTC
- TRBJ2-3 few TRBV15 CATSRSYREPTDTQYF TGTGCCACCAGCAGAAGTTACCGGGAACCCACAGATACGCAGTATTTT
- TRBJ1-5 few TRBV30 CAWAGISAQPQHF TGTGCCTGGGCCGGCATCTCCGCTCAGCCCCAGCATTTT
TRBD1 TRBJ2-7 many TRBV4-2 CASSRGTGTGVDEQYF TGTGCCAGCAGCCGGGGAACCGGGACAGGGGTCGACGAGCAGTACTTC
- TRBJ2-2 - TRBV10-3 CAISQQRPGELFF TGTGCCATCAGTCAACAGCGTCCCGGGGAGCTGTTTTTT
TRBD2 TRBJ2-1 once TRBV20-1 CSASGGAFYNEQFF TGCAGTGCTAGCGGGGGGGCTTTCTACAATGAGCAGTTCTTC
TRBD1 TRBJ2-1 - TRBV9 CASSSPEGALLYNEQFF TGTGCCAGCAGCTCCCCTGAGGGGGCCCTACTTTACAATGAGCAGTTCTTC
- TRBJ2-5 many TRBV12-3/TRBV12-4 CASSRYVPQETQYF TGTGCCAGCAGCCGGTACGTCCCCCAAGAGACCCAGTACTTC
- TRBJ2-3 - TRBV3-1 CASSQAAAMRDTQYF TGTGCCAGCAGCCAAGCCGCAGCGATGAGGGATACGCAGTATTTT
- TRBJ2-4 many TRBV9 CASSVGVLAKNIQYF TGTGCCAGCAGCGTAGGCGTCTTAGCCAAAAACATTCAGTACTTC
- TRBJ1-3 - TRBV10-3 CAITSLADGNTIYF TGTGCCATCACTAGCCTGGCGGACGGAAACACCATATATTTT
- TRBJ1-5 once TRBV4-1 CASSPVQGGAQPQHF TGCGCCAGCAGCCCGGTTCAGGGTGGAGCTCAGCCCCAGCATTTT
- TRBJ2-3 - TRBV5-6 CASSSGLRSDTQYF TGTGCCAGCAGCTCGGGACTTCGATCGGATACGCAGTATTTT
- TRBJ2-1 few TRBV7-9 CASSLVLSSYNEQFF TGTGCCAGCAGCTTAGTCCTGAGCTCCTACAATGAGCAGTTCTTC
- TRBJ2-7 few TRBV16 CASSQSILPYEQYF TGTGCCAGCAGCCAATCGATTTTGCCCTACGAGCAGTACTTC
- TRBJ2-5 - TRBV29-1 CSVEGLVAGSEQETQYF TGCAGCGTTGAAGGTCTAGTTGCAGGGTCGGAGCAAGAGACCCAGTACTTC
TRBD1 TRBJ1-5 - TRBV6-5 CASSRQGGGNQSQHF TGTGCCAGCAGCCGACAGGGGGGAGGCAATCAGTCCCAGCATTTT
- TRBJ2-2 - TRBV20-1 CSALLTLTRGTGELFF TGCAGTGCCCTTCTGACCCTTACCCGGGGCACCGGGGAGCTGTTTTTT
TRBD2 TRBJ2-1 few TRBV4-2 CASSQEVGAGGSYNEQFF TGTGCCAGCAGCCAAGAAGTAGGAGCGGGGGGCTCCTACAATGAGCAGTTCTTC
- TRBJ1-2 few TRBV25-1 CASSAGIGSGYTF TGTGCCAGCAGTGCAGGGATAGGCAGTGGCTACACCTTC
- TRBJ2-7 once TRBV4-1 CASSQVLPGRDEQYF TGCGCCAGCAGCCAAGTTCTGCCGGGCCGGGACGAGCAGTACTTC
TRBD2 TRBJ2-1 many TRBV20-1 CSASPGGSVYEQFF TGCAGTGCTAGTCCGGGGGGTTCAGTCTATGAGCAGTTCTTC
- TRBJ1-5 - TRBV7-8 CASSPDRQDYRAQHF TGTGCCAGCAGCCCCGACAGGCAGGACTACCGAGCCCAGCATTTT
- TRBJ1-1 many TRBV11-2 CASSLNGNTEAFF TGTGCCAGCAGCTTGAATGGAAACACTGAAGCTTTCTTT
- TRBJ2-5 - TRBV6-5 CASSGGGFYNEQYF TGTGCCAGCAGCGGGGGTGGATTCTACAATGAGCAGTACTTC
TRBD1 TRBJ1-5 few TRBV29-1 CSVAGTGEDSNQPQHF TGCAGCGTCGCCGGGACAGGGGAGGATAGCAATCAGCCCCAGCATTTT
TRBD1 TRBJ2-2 - TRBV12-3/TRBV12-4 CASSITGAGELFF TGTGCCAGCAGTATTACAGGGGCCGGGGAGCTGTTTTTT
- TRBJ1-2 few TRBV19 CAGYGANYGYTF TGTGCCGGTTATGGAGCTAACTATGGCTACACCTTC
- TRBJ2-5 - TRBV7-6 CASNLEVGSNEQYF TGTGCCAGCAACTTAGAAGTCGGTTCCAATGAGCAGTACTTC
TRBD2 TRBJ2-5 - TRBV5-1 CASSSPRSGGVQETQYF TGCGCCAGCAGCTCCCCCCGAAGCGGGGGCGTTCAAGAGACCCAGTACTTC
- TRBJ1-1 - TRBV12-3/TRBV12-4 CASSFRRVGTEAFF TGTGCCAGCAGTTTCCGCAGGGTTGGGACTGAAGCTTTCTTT
- TRBJ1-2 - TRBV12-3/TRBV12-4 CASSFAGRSYGYTF TGTGCCAGCAGTTTTGCCGGCCGTAGTTATGGCTACACCTTC
- TRBJ2-2 few TRBV10-3 CAILRGTGTGELFF TGTGCCATCCTGAGGGGGACTGGCACCGGGGAGCTGTTTTTT
TRBD1 TRBJ2-5 - TRBV7-9 CASTLNVGQGIHEQYF TGTGCCAGCACCCTTAATGTGGGACAGGGAATCCATGAGCAGTACTTC
- TRBJ2-7 - TRBV5-6 CASSSYLDAVSYNEQYF TGTGCCAGCAGCTCATATCTGGACGCTGTCTCCTACAATGAGCAGTACTTC
- TRBJ1-1 few TRBV14 CASSQWIHTGTEAFF TGTGCCAGCAGCCAATGGATACACACAGGTACTGAAGCTTTCTTT
- TRBJ1-5 - TRBV18 CASSPSRDRNQPQHF TGTGCCAGCTCACCGAGCCGGGACCGCAATCAGCCCCAGCATTTT
TRBD1 TRBJ2-7 few TRBV5-1 CASSWRDRVDEQYF TGCGCCAGCAGCTGGAGGGACAGGGTGGACGAGCAGTACTTC
- TRBJ2-7 - TRBV27 CASSVYPGSYEQYF TGTGCCAGCAGTGTATATCCCGGATCCTACGAGCAGTACTTC
- TRBJ2-5 - TRBV9 CASSSNGRRVETQYF TGTGCCAGCAGCTCAAATGGGAGGCGCGTGGAGACCCAGTACTTC
- TRBJ2-7 few TRBV7-9 CASSQSAYEQYF TGTGCCAGCAGCCAATCCGCGTACGAGCAGTACTTC
- TRBJ1-1 - TRBV4-2 CASSQAGSGTEAFF TGTGCCAGCAGCCAGGCAGGGTCAGGAACTGAAGCTTTCTTT
- TRBJ2-7 - TRBV7-2 CASTTSWDYDGQYF TGTGCCAGCACCACTAGCTGGGATTACGATGGGCAGTACTTC
- TRBJ2-5 - TRBV7-2 CASSLGPGQVGETQYF TGTGCCAGCAGCTTAGGCCCAGGGCAGGTTGGAGAGACCCAGTACTTC
- TRBJ2-7 - TRBV7-2 CASSLAGRQLNEQYF TGTGCCAGCAGCTTAGCGGGTCGGCAGCTCAATGAGCAGTACTTC
TRBD1 TRBJ2-5 few TRBV18 CASSQDRGPETQYF TGTGCCAGCTCACAGGACAGGGGCCCGGAGACCCAGTACTTC
- TRBJ2-3 - TRBV2 CASSEPGSSRYF TGTGCCAGCAGTGAACCGGGCTCGTCGAGGTATTTT
- TRBJ2-5 few TRBV6-2/TRBV6-3 CASSGRARNFQETQYF TGTGCCAGCAGCGGGCGGGCTCGAAACTTCCAAGAGACCCAGTACTTC
- TRBJ2-5 few TRBV25-1 CASGGLEGVETQYF TGTGCCAGCGGGGGACTGGAGGGGGTAGAGACCCAGTACTTC
TRBD2 TRBJ2-5 few TRBV20-1 CSASVTSGGRPETQYF TGCAGTGCTAGCGTCACTAGCGGGGGGCGCCCGGAGACCCAGTACTTC
- TRBJ1-1 - TRBV5-8 CASSRRKGFTEAFF TGTGCCAGCAGCCGGAGGAAGGGGTTCACTGAAGCTTTCTTT
- TRBJ2-7 - TRBV9 CASSGGDSYEQYF TGTGCCAGCAGCGGAGGGGACTCCTACGAGCAGTACTTC